These 23 T cell receptor beta chains came from one sample sequenced in a study of tumor-infiltrating lymphocytes in oesophageal squamous cell carcinoma. One entry per CDR3 protein, called by TCRdb with MiXCR from the PCR reads. This repertoire shows 20,000 to 25,000 distinct CDR3 sequences, around 34% found once; its top ten account for about a fifth. The sequencing input was esophageal tumor tissue. The source is a female donor with esophageal squamous cell carcinoma.

Concerning this clonotype: This may come from a read error, since a much larger clone is one base off. The rearrangement uses TRBV7-2 and TRBJ2-1; D gene uncertain. Per the germline V gene, CDR1 is SGHTA and CDR2 is FQGNSA. The CDR3 has 13 residues. V was cut by 7 bases and J by 10 bases, with 17 bases left in between. This chain's CDR3 is CASTRSRTYEQFF. CDR3 nucleotides: TGTGCCAGCACCCGATCAAGGACCTACGAGCAGTTCTTC.

The genes are TRBV12-5 and TRBJ2-6, with D hard to call. The J call may be mistaken, given a closer DNA end match to TRBJ2-1. The germline V gene encodes CDR1 LGHNT and CDR2 FRNRAP. The CDR3 covers 12 residues. CDR3 protein: CASGLGGNEQFF. CDR3 nucleotides: TGTGCTAGTGGTTTGGGGGGTAATGAGCAGTTCTTC.

The CDR3 coding sequence is TGTGCCAGCAGCCAACGATTGGGGGGTGATGAGACCCAGTACTTC. Its protein is CASSQRLGGDETQYF. This sequence joins TRBV11-3 and TRBJ2-7; D may be TRBD2 (6 bases). The J call may not be correct, given that the DNA end is closer to TRBJ2-5. Germline V CDR1 and CDR2: SGHNT, YENEEA. This CDR3 is 15 amino acids long.

This clonotype was recorded many times. The chain combines TRBV7-9 with TRBJ2-2; unclear D gene. This CDR3 has 15 amino acids. The V gene's germline CDR1 is SEHNR and CDR2 FQNEAQ (reference sequence). Deletions cut 8 bases from V and 3 bases from J, with 16 bases between. CDR3 sequence reads: CASGARARDTGELFF. In DNA form, the CDR3 reads TGTGCCAGCGGCGCCCGGGCACGGGACACCGGGGAGCTGTTTTTT.

This clonotype was picked up a small number of times. The V and J genes are TRBV7-2 and TRBJ2-7; no definite D call. The V end lost 1 base, the J end lost 9 bases, and 10 bases lay between the germline ends. The germline CDR1 and CDR2 sequences are SGHTA and FQGNSA. This CDR3 is 12 amino acids long. The CDR3 is CASSLGGMGQYF. The DNA for the CDR3 is TGTGCCAGCAGCTTAGGAGGTATGGGGCAGTACTTC.

Of note for this clonotype: No conserved phenylalanine or tryptophan ends this CDR3, so it is likely a read error. No DNA is shown, since the ends of the CDR3 on it are uncertain; the CDR3 is the one TCRdb lists. V usage is TRBV7-2 and J usage is TRBJ2-5; TRBD2 is the table's D call and was not checked against the DNA. From germline, CDR1 is SGHTA and CDR2 FQGNSA. The CDR3 extends over 16 residues, inclusive of both ends. CDR3 in amino acids: CASSLGALTVQQYFGN.

This clonotype was seen many times. The V gene is TRBV6-1, the J gene TRBJ2-7; D gene ambiguous. The CDR3 sequence is 14 residues long. Germline CDR1 and CDR2: MNHNS and SASEGT. V lost 2 bases and J lost 2, with 10 bases in between. The CDR3 protein is CASSEPNTAYEQYF. In nucleotides, the CDR3 is TGTGCCAGCAGTGAACCGAACACGGCCTACGAGCAGTACTTC.

The chain couples TRBV5-1 to TRBJ2-7; TRBD2 might be the D (6 bases). This CDR3 region has 20 residues. CDR1 and CDR2 from the germline V gene are SGHRS and YFSETQ. The V end was cut by 0 bases, the J end by 0 bases, with 25 bases between. The CDR3 DNA is TGCGCCAGCAGCTTGGAGCTGTCCATGGAGGAGGGGTACCTCTCCTACGAGCAGTACTTC. It translates to CASSLELSMEEGYLSYEQYF.

This clonotype showed up many times. The rearrangement uses TRBV5-1 and TRBJ2-1; D remains unclear. Germline CDR1 reads SGHRS; CDR2 reads YFSETQ. V lost 1 base and J lost 9, with 17 bases in between. The CDR3 runs to 15 residues. DNA of the CDR3: TGCGCCAGCAGCTTGTGGTCCGATGCTAAGGGTGAGCAGTTCTTC. It encodes CASSLWSDAKGEQFF. Drawing the rest from reference TRBV5-1 and TRBJ2-1, the complete variable domain is KAGVTQTPRYLIKTRGQQVTLSCSPISGHRSVSWYQQTPGQGLQFLFEYFSETQRNKGNFPGRFSGRQFSNSRSEMNVSTLELGDSALYLCASSLWSDAKGEQFFGPGTRLTVL.

The chain is built from TRBV7-3 and TRBJ2-5; possibly TRBD1 or TRBD2 for D (5 bases each). With the DNA end fitting TRBJ2-6 better, the J assignment may be wrong. Germline lookup yields CDR1 SGHTA and CDR2 FQGTGA. The CDR3 sequence is 19 residues long. Here the CDR3 reads CASSLSIGEQISGANVLTF. In DNA, the CDR3 is TGTGCCAGCAGCTTATCCATAGGGGAGCAGATCTCTGGGGCCAACGTCCTGACTTTC.

The chain links TRBV7-2 to TRBJ2-5; TRBD2 might be the D (6 bases). The J call may be faulty, since TRBJ2-1 better matches the DNA end. Germline V gene lookup returns CDR1 SGHTA and CDR2 FQGNSA. This CDR3 spans 18 amino acids. The CDR3 DNA is TGTGCCAGCAGCTTAGCCCTCCCGGGAGCCCTATTCCGCAATGAGCAGTTCTTC. Its protein is CASSLALPGALFRNEQFF.

A note on this clonotype: The conserved phenylalanine or tryptophan normally closing the CDR3 is absent here, so this likely arose from a read error. No DNA is shown, since the ends of the CDR3 on it are uncertain; the CDR3 is the one TCRdb lists. The chain is built from TRBV6-1 and TRBJ2-4; TRBD2 is the table's D call, not checked against the DNA. Germline CDR1 and CDR2: MNHNS and SASEGT. Including both end residues, the CDR3 is 15 amino acids long. CDR3 sequence: CASSYTEDSPLHFGN.

This clonotype was seen a handful of times. The chain has TRBV5-4 and TRBJ2-5; 10 positions agree with TRBD1. Germline trimming cut 5 bases from V and 4 bases from J; bases unmatched to any gene: 8. This CDR3 is 15 amino acids long. CDR1 is SGHNT and CDR2 is YYREEE in the germline V gene (reference sequence). For the CDR3, the DNA is TGTGCCAGCAGTACGGACAGGGGGTATCGAGAGACCCAGTACTTC. This encodes CASSTDRGYRETQYF.

This clonotype was counted ten times or more. The genes are TRBV28 and TRBJ1-2; D is possibly TRBD1 (5 bases). The CDR3 spans 14 residues. V was pared by 2 bases and J by 4 bases, with 11 bases between. Germline-derived CDR1 and CDR2 are MDHEN and SYDVKM. CDR3 bases: TGTGCCAGCAGTTTAGCCGACAGCGCCTATGGCTACACCTTC. Translation gives CASSLADSAYGYTF.

The chain combines TRBV28 with TRBJ2-4, with D unclear. The J call is in doubt because the DNA end fits TRBJ2-5 better. This CDR3 spans 17 amino acids. The germline CDR1 and CDR2 sequences are MDHEN and SYDVKM. This CDR3 is CASSSPFQPGKRETQYF. The CDR3 DNA is TGTGCCAGCAGTTCCCCTTTCCAGCCAGGCAAAAGAGAGACCCAGTACTTC.

This clonotype is medium-sized within its sample. The J gene is TRBJ2-7, the V gene TRBV2; 7 bases fit TRBD2. The ends lost 0 bases at V and 3 bases at J; junction bases unmatched: 20. Germline CDR1 SNHLY, CDR2 FYNNEI. The CDR3 loop spans 20 amino acids. The CDR3 spells CASSEALLVGLAASGYEQYF. The CDR3 region has the DNA TGTGCCAGCAGTGAAGCGCTTCTGGTTGGTCTAGCGGCATCTGGCTACGAGCAGTACTTC.

This chain links TRBV7-3 with TRBJ2-7, with TRBD2 matching over 12 bases. The closer fit of TRBJ2-5 to the DNA end suggests the J call may be wrong. Per germline, CDR1 SGHTA and CDR2 FQGTGA. The CDR3 sequence is 15 residues long. CDR3 coding DNA: TGTGCCAGCAGCCGAGGACTAGCGGGAATTGAGACCCAGTACTTC. This gives the protein CASSRGLAGIETQYF.

This chain uses TRBV7-8 with TRBJ1-5; no firm D call. The germline V and J ends were trimmed by 2 bases and 5 bases, with 10 bases remaining between them. The CDR3 extends over 14 amino acids. Germline lookup yields CDR1 SGHVS and CDR2 FQNEAQ. The CDR3 sequence is CASSLRQLDQPQHF. In DNA, the CDR3 is TGTGCCAGCAGCTTAAGGCAGCTAGATCAGCCCCAGCATTTT.

The chain employs TRBV6-2 or TRBV6-3 and TRBJ2-7; 8 bases align to TRBD2. Trimming removed 2 bases from V and 6 bases from J; junction bases left unmatched: 3. This CDR3 spans 13 amino acids. Per germline, CDR1 MNHEY and CDR2 SVGEGT. The CDR3 nucleotides read TGTGCCAGCAGTTACCGGGGGGGAGGCGAGCAGTACTTC. Translating it yields CASSYRGGGEQYF.

This clonotype was observed at least ten times. The chain is built from TRBV11-2 and TRBJ1-5; 8 bases are a match to TRBD1. Germline assignment: CDR1 SGHAT and CDR2 FQNNGV. Losses at the gene ends were 1 base for V and 4 bases for J; bases not matched to a gene: 0. The CDR3 runs 14 residues. The CDR3 loop is CASSLGQGNQPQHF. As DNA, the CDR3 is TGTGCCAGCAGCTTAGGACAGGGGAATCAGCCCCAGCATTTT.

This clonotype occurred many times. A much larger clone lies a single base off, so this may be a read error. The chain joins TRBV7-3 to TRBJ2-5; tentatively, D is TRBD2 (6 bases). CDR3 size: 14 residues. CDR1 is SGHTA and CDR2 is FQGTGA in the germline V gene. V lost 5 bases to trimming and J lost 11 bases, with 21 bases between them. As DNA, the CDR3 is TGTGCCAGCAGCGCGGACTATTTCGGCAATGAGCAGTACTTC. Translating gives CASSADYFGNEQYF. The whole variable domain, remainder taken from reference TRBV7-3 and TRBJ2-5, is GAGVSQTPSNKVTEKGKYVELRCDPISGHTALYWYRQSLGQGPEFLIYFQGTGAADDSGLPNDRFFAVRPEGSVSTLKIQRTERGDSAVYLCASSADYFGNEQYFGPGTRLLVL.

The chain has TRBV7-3 and TRBJ2-6; unclear D gene. The V gene lost 3 bases and the J gene lost 2 bases, with 5 bases spanning the gap. This CDR3 contains 14 residues. Germline V gives CDR1 SGHTA, CDR2 FQGTGA. DNA for the CDR3: TGTGCCAGCAGCTTGGTAGCTGGGGCCAACGTCCTGACTTTC. It encodes CASSLVAGANVLTF.

The chain employs TRBV7-8 and TRBJ2-3, with TRBD2 matching over 13 bases. Germline V gene lookup returns CDR1 SGHVS and CDR2 FQNEAQ. After removal of 1 base from V and 1 base from J, the junction contained 2 bases not matched to a gene. CDR3 length: 17 residues. CDR3 protein: CASSLGTSGGRTDTQYF. The CDR3 bases are TGTGCCAGCAGCTTAGGGACTAGCGGGGGTCGCACAGATACGCAGTATTTT. Variable domain in full (rest from reference TRBV7-8 and TRBJ2-3): GAGVSQSPRYKVAKRGQDVALRCDPISGHVSLFWYQQALGQGPEFLTYFQNEAQLDKSGLPSDRFFAERPEGSVSTLKIQRTQQEDSAVYLCASSLGTSGGRTDTQYFGPGTRLTVL.